These 27 T cell receptor beta chains share one sample of origin, sequenced in a study of CD8+CD57+ T cells in acquired aplastic anemia. Only patients with CD8+CD57+ cell expansion on flow cytometry were chosen for sequencing. Both TCR beta VDJ combination and CDR3 sequence profiling were carried out. Genomic DNA was the template for this profiling. Each CDR3 protein gets one entry after TCRdb re-called the reads with MiXCR. The sample lists roughly 80,000 distinct CDR3 sequences; roughly 72% were seen once. Sequenced input: sorted CD4+, CD8+, or CD8+CD57+ T cells (not recorded which) from PBMCs. These TCRs come from a human donor with aplastic anemia.

Turning to this clonotype: Its ends do not fully match the called genes, so a read error is possible. This chain uses TRBV15 with TRBJ2-7; a weak D match, TRBD1 (5 bases). Germline V CDR1 and CDR2: LNHNV, YYDKDF (reference sequence). This CDR3 has 14 residues. The DNA of the CDR3 is TGCGCCACCAGCAGTAGACAGAGGACCTACGAGCAGTACTTC. Encoded protein: CATSSRQRTYEQYF.

The chain employs TRBV7-6 and TRBJ2-2; the D gene is possibly TRBD2 (6 bases). In germline, CDR1 is SGHVS, CDR2 FNYEAQ. There are 15 residues in the CDR3. The ends were cut back, 5 bases at V and 5 bases at J, with 15 bases in the middle. CDR3 sequence (DNA): TGTGCCAGCAGCCTCACGTGGGGGGTAACCGGGGAGCTGTTTTTT. Translated, it gives CASSLTWGVTGELFF.

This chain joins TRBV5-6 and TRBJ2-5; D is possibly TRBD1 or TRBD2 (6 bases each). The V gene's germline CDR1 is SGHDT and CDR2 YYEEEE. The CDR3 consists of 12 residues. Trimming removed 0 bases at V and 13 bases at J, with 13 bases between. The CDR3 sequence is CASSLAGAYGYF. The CDR3 region has the DNA TGTGCCAGCAGCTTGGCGGGGGCATATGGGTACTTC. Full variable domain (remainder filled in from reference TRBV5-6 and TRBJ2-5): DAGVTQSPTHLIKTRGQQVTLRCSPKSGHDTVSWYQQALGQGPQFIFQYYEEEERQRGNFPDRFSGHQFPNYSSELNVNALLLGDSALYLCASSLAGAYGYFGPGTRLLVL.

The count of this clonotype is one. The genes are TRBV12-3 or TRBV12-4 and TRBJ1-1; unclear D gene. This CDR3 comprises 11 residues. Trimming cost V 6 bases and J 4 bases, with 6 bases left between them. The chain's CDR3 is CASSRTTEAFF. CDR3 nucleotide sequence: TGTGCCAGCAGCCGGACCACTGAAGCTTTCTTT.

The chain links TRBV11-2 to TRBJ2-7, with D tentatively TRBD2 (5 bases). The CDR3 consists of 15 residues. The V gene lost 3 bases and the J gene lost 0 bases, with 12 bases spanning the gap. Germline CDR1 is SGHAT and CDR2 is FQNNGV. CDR3 region: CASSFEVRASYEQYF. The CDR3 nucleotides are TGTGCCAGCAGCTTCGAGGTGAGGGCCTCCTACGAGCAGTACTTC.

The rearrangement links TRBV15 to TRBJ1-1; D not certain. Looked up from germline, CDR1 is LNHNV and CDR2 is YYDKDF (reference sequence). The V and J ends lost 0 bases and 8 bases respectively, with 13 bases between them. The CDR3 length is 14 residues. CDR3 bases: TGTGCCACCAGCAGAGATTTCCAAGCCCAAGAAGCTTTCTTT. This sequence encodes CATSRDFQAQEAFF.

This clonotype came up a few times. This CDR3 is missing its conserved last phenylalanine or tryptophan, likely due to a read error. The chain combines TRBV7-6 with TRBJ2-5; D is unclear. The CDR3 consists of 10 residues. CDR1 SGHVS and CDR2 FNYEAQ come from the germline V gene. V dropped 5 bases and J dropped 9 bases, with 7 bases sitting between them. The CDR3 sequence: CASSGVSQYL. DNA for the CDR3: TGTGCCAGCAGCGGGGTGTCCCAGTACCTC.

This clonotype appeared a single time. The chain has TRBV2 and TRBJ1-5; D uncertain. This CDR3 has 14 amino acids. Germline V gene lookup returns CDR1 SNHLY and CDR2 FYNNEI. V lost 6 bases to trimming and J lost 4 bases, with 13 bases between them. The CDR3 sequence: CASSANGENQPQHF. The CDR3 nucleotides are TGTGCCAGCAGCGCCAATGGTGAGAATCAGCCCCAGCATTTT. Together with reference TRBV2 and TRBJ1-5, the CDR3 gives the full variable domain: EPEVTQTPSHQVTQMGQEVILRCVPISNHLYFYWYRQILGQKVEFLVSFYNNEISEKSEIFDDQFSVERPDGSNFTLKIRSTKLEDSAMYFCASSANGENQPQHFGDGTRLSIL.

The CDR3 sequence: CSAHKPGVETQYF. The CDR3 DNA follows: TGCAGTGCCCACAAACCCGGAGTGGAGACCCAGTACTTC. The chain carries TRBV20-1 and TRBJ2-5; the D is unclear. The CDR3 runs 13 residues. CDR1 DFQATT and CDR2 SNEGSKA come from the germline V gene (reference sequence). Trimming took off 6 bases at V and 5 bases at J, with 16 bases between the two ends.

The chain combines TRBV2 with TRBJ1-1, with D tentatively TRBD1 (5 bases). This CDR3 comprises 13 residues. V lost 5 bases and J 7 bases, leaving 14 bases between the germline ends. Germline V gene data show CDR1 as SNHLY and CDR2 as FYNNEI. The CDR3 region is CASSLPGYGEAFF. In DNA, the CDR3 is TGTGCCAGCAGTTTACCAGGGTACGGTGAAGCTTTCTTT. The complete variable domain, with remaining parts taken from reference TRBV2 and TRBJ1-1, reads EPEVTQTPSHQVTQMGQEVILRCVPISNHLYFYWYRQILGQKVEFLVSFYNNEISEKSEIFDDQFSVERPDGSNFTLKIRSTKLEDSAMYFCASSLPGYGEAFFGQGTRLTVV.

The genes are TRBV10-3 and TRBJ1-5, with D perhaps matching TRBD1 (6 bases). This CDR3 has 16 residues. Germline CDR1 is ENHRY and CDR2 is SYGVKD. The V gene lost 0 bases and the J gene lost 7 bases, with 16 bases spanning the gap. This chain's CDR3 is CAISESRGGAGQPQHF. The CDR3 bases are TGTGCCATCAGTGAGTCGCGGGGGGGCGCGGGGCAGCCCCAGCATTTT.

This chain connects TRBV5-1 to TRBJ2-5, with D possibly being TRBD2 (7 bases). CDR3 length: 17 residues. V was shortened by 3 bases and J by 3 bases, with 21 bases between the two germline ends. Germline V lookup: CDR1 SGHRS, CDR2 YFSETQ. The CDR3: CASSWPHLGGGEETQYF. CDR3 in DNA: TGCGCCAGCAGCTGGCCTCACCTAGGGGGGGGTGAAGAGACCCAGTACTTC.

The chain uses TRBV6-1 and TRBJ2-1; D is undetermined. The CDR3 extends over 15 amino acids. Per germline, CDR1 MNHNS and CDR2 SASEGT. Trimming stripped 7 bases from V and 5 bases from J, with 18 bases between. CDR3 DNA sequence: TGTGCCAGCACCTTAGACCCCCTGTTGAACAATGAGCAGTTCTTC. Translating it yields CASTLDPLLNNEQFF.

A note on this clonotype: The junction differs from germline at one of its ends, possibly a read error. The chain has TRBV9 and TRBJ2-1, with D perhaps assigned TRBD1 or TRBD2 (6 bases each). The CDR3 consists of 17 residues. The germline gives CDR1 SGDLS, CDR2 YYNGEE. The CDR3: CASSLARGATGLEEQFF. CDR3 nucleotide sequence: TGCGCCAGCAGCTTGGCGAGGGGGGCGACAGGATTGGAGGAGCAGTTCTTC. Together with reference TRBV9 and TRBJ2-1, the CDR3 gives the full variable domain: DSGVTQTPKHLITATGQRVTLRCSPRSGDLSVYWYQQSLDQGLQFLIQYYNGEERAKGNILERFSAQQFPDLHSELNLSSLELGDSALYFCASSLARGATGLEEQFFGPGTRLTVL.

A few counts support this clonotype. CDR3 protein: CASNPGTGNSPLHF. The CDR3 nucleotides read TGTGCCTCCAACCCTGGGACAGGCAATTCACCCCTCCACTTT. This chain links TRBV19 with TRBJ1-6, with TRBD1 identical over 8 bases. The CDR3 loop spans 14 amino acids. J lost 7 bases, V lost 11 bases, and 10 bases had no gene match. Germline V gene sequence: CDR1 LNHDA, CDR2 SQIVND (reference sequence). The full variable domain, rest sourced from reference TRBV19 and TRBJ1-6, is DGGITQSPKYLFRKEGQNVTLSCEQNLNHDAMYWYRQDPGQGLRLIYYSQIVNDFQKGDIAEGYSVSREKKESFPLTVTSAQKNPTAFYLCASNPGTGNSPLHFGNGTRLTVT.

The V call is TRBV30, the J call TRBJ2-7, with D possibly TRBD1 on 7 matching bases. Looked up from germline, CDR1 is GTSNPN and CDR2 is SVGIG (reference sequence). V was pared by 4 bases and J by 2 bases, with 18 bases between. This CDR3 spans 15 amino acids. CDR3 bases: TGTGCCTGGAATCCGGTCGGCAGGGGGGCCTACGAGCAGTACTTC. This encodes CAWNPVGRGAYEQYF.

The rearrangement uses TRBV24-1 and TRBJ2-1; 13 bases map to TRBD2. The V and J ends lost 4 bases and 10 bases, in that order; junction bases with no gene match: 12. CDR1 KGHDR and CDR2 SFDVKD come from the germline V gene. The CDR3 is 17 residues long. CDR3 bases: TGTGCCACCAGTGACTCCCTTACTAGCGGGAGGGCGGGAGAGCAGTTCTTC. This sequence encodes CATSDSLTSGRAGEQFF.

The chain recombines TRBV3-1 with TRBJ2-7; TRBD1 aligns across 7 bases. V shed 0 bases, J shed 1 base, and the junction held 3 bases outside the gene matches. This CDR3 comprises 15 residues. From germline, CDR1 is LGHDT and CDR2 YNNKEL (reference sequence). The CDR3 protein is CASSQDPQGSYEQYF. For the CDR3, the DNA is TGTGCCAGCAGCCAAGATCCACAGGGGTCCTACGAGCAGTACTTC.

The chain uses TRBV11-2 and TRBJ2-2; perhaps TRBD1 as D (5 bases). The CDR3 is 14 residues long. V shed 5 bases and J shed 0 bases, with 7 bases lying between them. Germline values: CDR1 SGHAT, CDR2 FQNNGV. The CDR3 loop is CASSRQTNTGELFF. For the CDR3, the DNA is TGTGCCAGCAGCCGACAGACGAACACCGGGGAGCTGTTTTTT.

The chain has TRBV20-1 and TRBJ2-7; tentatively, D is TRBD1 (6 bases). CDR3 length: 14 residues. CDR1 DFQATT and CDR2 SNEGSKA come from the germline V gene (reference sequence). V gave up 2 bases and J gave up 0 bases, with 11 bases separating them. CDR3 DNA sequence: TGCAGTGCTAGATCCCTGGACAGCTCCTACGAGCAGTACTTC. It specifies CSARSLDSSYEQYF.

This sequence joins TRBV15 and TRBJ2-7, with D perhaps being TRBD1 or TRBD2 (5 bases each). The CDR3 is made up of 15 amino acids. The germline gives CDR1 LNHNV, CDR2 YYDKDF (reference sequence). V gave up 1 base and J gave up 2 bases, with 12 bases separating them. The DNA for the CDR3 is TGTGCCACCAGCAGAGGTGGGGGTGGTGCCTACGAGCAGTACTTC. This codes for CATSRGGGGAYEQYF. Full variable domain (missing parts from reference TRBV15 and TRBJ2-7): DAMVIQNPRYQVTQFGKPVTLSCSQTLNHNVMYWYQQKSSQAPKLLFHYYDKDFNNEADTPDNFQSRRPNTSFCFLDIRSPGLGDTAMYLCATSRGGGGAYEQYFGPGTRLTVT.

This chain connects TRBV15 to TRBJ1-2; D is possibly TRBD1 (5 bases). Deletions cut 0 bases from V and 3 bases from J, with 23 bases between. CDR1 and CDR2 (germline): LNHNV, YYDKDF (reference sequence). The CDR3 has 19 residues. The CDR3 spells CATSRDAATDTASHYGYTF. The CDR3 nucleotides read TGTGCCACCAGCAGAGATGCGGCTACGGACACTGCTTCTCACTATGGCTACACCTTC.

The chain couples TRBV7-3 to TRBJ2-7, with 10 bases matching TRBD2. The CDR3 runs to 15 residues. CDR1 SGHTA and CDR2 FQGTGA come from the germline V gene. The J segment lost 3 bases and the V segment lost 2 bases, leaving 4 bases of the junction unmatched. CDR3 in DNA: TGTGCCAGCAGCTTAGCCCCTAGCGGGGGCTACGAGCAGTACTTC. Encoded protein: CASSLAPSGGYEQYF.

This clonotype has more than one count but fewer than ten. The V call is TRBV12-3 or TRBV12-4, the J call TRBJ2-7; D not resolved. The CDR3 consists of 13 residues. Between the trimmed V and J ends, which lost 6 bases and 2 bases, there was a span of 11 bases. This CDR3 is CASRGDTTYEQYF. The CDR3 DNA reads as TGTGCCAGCAGGGGTGACACAACCTACGAGCAGTACTTC.

The rearrangement joins TRBV20-1 to TRBJ1-2, with unresolved D. V was pared by 1 base and J by 3 bases, with 12 bases between. The germline gives CDR1 DFQATT, CDR2 SNEGSKA (reference sequence). The CDR3 loop spans 14 amino acids. CDR3 DNA sequence: TGCAGTGCTAGAGGGATATGGTGGGACTATGGCTACACCTTC. As protein: CSARGIWWDYGYTF.

V and J are TRBV5-1 and TRBJ1-1, with D possibly TRBD1 on 5 matching bases. CDR1 and CDR2 from the germline V gene are SGHRS and YFSETQ. The V end lost 1 base, the J end lost 3 bases, and 16 bases lay between the germline ends. The CDR3 length is 16 residues. CDR3 DNA sequence: TGCGCCAGCAGCTTGTCGGGGGATTTCGAAGACACTGAAGCTTTCTTT. Translated: CASSLSGDFEDTEAFF.

CDR3 sequence reads: CASSSGQVGNQPQHF. In DNA form, the CDR3 reads TGTGCCAGCAGCTCGGGACAGGTCGGAAATCAGCCCCAGCATTTT. J is TRBJ1-5 and V is TRBV7-9; 8 nucleotides match TRBD1. V was pared by 4 bases and J by 4 bases, with 6 bases of the junction left unmatched. CDR1 SEHNR and CDR2 FQNEAQ come from the germline V gene (reference sequence). The CDR3 consists of 15 residues.